The sequence of this T cell receptor (beta chain) was determined in a study of T cells in Graves' hyperthyroidism and ophthalmopathy. Findings and limits, study-wide: In the analysis, a 13 V-J model separated ophthalmopathy from stable hyperthyroidism.

The V gene's germline CDR1 is DFQATT and CDR2 SNEGSKA (reference sequence). The V gene end was trimmed by 6 bases and the J gene end by 3 bases; junction bases not matched to a gene: 21. The CDR3 runs to 18 residues. Each diagnosis was grounded in clinical symptoms, serum thyroxine and TRAb, thyroid ultrasound, and orbital computed tomography. Amplification of TCR beta CDR3 regions was performed using RNA transcripts as template. The primer set for the first-round RT-PCR of the TCR CDR3 was HTBI. From the multiplex PCR reads, TCRdb called clonotypes with MiXCR, one entry per CDR3 protein. Among hundreds of thousands of distinct CDR3 sequences, around 15% were seen once, and the ten largest hold 3.8%. Concerning this clonotype itself: Its antigen remains unknown.

The chain has TRBV20-1 and TRBJ2-7; the match to TRBD2 covers 9 bases. Sequenced sample: blood. The TCR was taken from a woman in her twenties or thirties with Graves' hyperthyroidism. The DNA of the CDR3 is TGCAGTGCGCTATCTAGCGGGACCGACAATGAGCAGTTCTACGAGCAGTACTTC. Translation gives CSALSSGTDNEQFYEQYF.